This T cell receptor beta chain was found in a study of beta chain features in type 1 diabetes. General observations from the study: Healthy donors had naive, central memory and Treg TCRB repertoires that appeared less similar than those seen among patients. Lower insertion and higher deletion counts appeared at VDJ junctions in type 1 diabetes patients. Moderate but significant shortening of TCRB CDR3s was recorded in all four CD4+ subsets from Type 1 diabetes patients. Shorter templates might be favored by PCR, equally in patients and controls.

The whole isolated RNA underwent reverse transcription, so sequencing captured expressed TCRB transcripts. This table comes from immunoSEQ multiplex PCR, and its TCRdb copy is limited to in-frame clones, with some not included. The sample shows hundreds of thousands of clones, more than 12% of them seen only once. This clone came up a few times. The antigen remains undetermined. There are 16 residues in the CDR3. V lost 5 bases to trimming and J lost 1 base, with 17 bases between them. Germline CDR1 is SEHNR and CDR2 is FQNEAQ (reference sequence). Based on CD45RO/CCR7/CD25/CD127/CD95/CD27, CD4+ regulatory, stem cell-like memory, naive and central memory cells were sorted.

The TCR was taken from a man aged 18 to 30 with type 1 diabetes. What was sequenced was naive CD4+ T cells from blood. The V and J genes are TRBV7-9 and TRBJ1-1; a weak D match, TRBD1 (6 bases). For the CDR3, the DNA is TGTGCCAGCAGCCAAGGACAGCCGATAAAGAACACTGAAGCTTTCTTT. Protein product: CASSQGQPIKNTEAFF.